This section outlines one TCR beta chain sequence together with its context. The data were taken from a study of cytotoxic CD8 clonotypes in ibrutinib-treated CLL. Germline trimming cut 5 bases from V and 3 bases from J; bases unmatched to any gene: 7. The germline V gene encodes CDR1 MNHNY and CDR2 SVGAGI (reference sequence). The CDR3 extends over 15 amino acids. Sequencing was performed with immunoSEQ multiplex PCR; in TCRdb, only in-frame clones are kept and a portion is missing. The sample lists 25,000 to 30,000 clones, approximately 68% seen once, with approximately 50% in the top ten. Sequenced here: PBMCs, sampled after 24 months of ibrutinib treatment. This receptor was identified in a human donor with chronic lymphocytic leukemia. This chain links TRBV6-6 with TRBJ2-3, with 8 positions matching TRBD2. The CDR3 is CASSQRGGETDTQYF. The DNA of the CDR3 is TGTGCCAGCAGTCAACGGGGGGGCGAAACAGATACGCAGTATTTT.